This TCR beta chain is from a study of cytomegalovirus exposure and HLA in healthy donors. The V end lost 5 bases, the J end lost 2 bases, and 13 bases lay between the germline ends. The germline V gene encodes CDR1 LNHNV and CDR2 YYDKDF (reference sequence). This CDR3 comprises 15 residues. A multiplex PCR was run with 60 Vbeta primers and 13 Jbeta primers. Sequenced by immunoSEQ multiplex PCR; TCRdb stores in-frame clones only, minus some. The top ten hold about 0.22% of the sample, which has some 200,000 clones, approximately 79% seen once. Specimen: PBMCs. This sequence originates from a girl between 2 and 10 years old in good health and CMV-seronegative. This chain links TRBV15 with TRBJ1-3; D is unclear. The CDR3 loop is CATSLQPAAGNTIYF. Here the CDR3 DNA reads TGTGCCACCAGCTTACAGCCGGCCGCTGGAAACACCATATATTTT. Supplemented by reference TRBV15 and TRBJ1-3, the full variable domain reads DAMVIQNPRYQVTQFGKPVTLSCSQTLNHNVMYWYQQKSSQAPKLLFHYYDKDFNNEADTPDNFQSRRPNTSFCFLDIRSPGLGDTAMYLCATSLQPAAGNTIYFGEGSWLTVV.